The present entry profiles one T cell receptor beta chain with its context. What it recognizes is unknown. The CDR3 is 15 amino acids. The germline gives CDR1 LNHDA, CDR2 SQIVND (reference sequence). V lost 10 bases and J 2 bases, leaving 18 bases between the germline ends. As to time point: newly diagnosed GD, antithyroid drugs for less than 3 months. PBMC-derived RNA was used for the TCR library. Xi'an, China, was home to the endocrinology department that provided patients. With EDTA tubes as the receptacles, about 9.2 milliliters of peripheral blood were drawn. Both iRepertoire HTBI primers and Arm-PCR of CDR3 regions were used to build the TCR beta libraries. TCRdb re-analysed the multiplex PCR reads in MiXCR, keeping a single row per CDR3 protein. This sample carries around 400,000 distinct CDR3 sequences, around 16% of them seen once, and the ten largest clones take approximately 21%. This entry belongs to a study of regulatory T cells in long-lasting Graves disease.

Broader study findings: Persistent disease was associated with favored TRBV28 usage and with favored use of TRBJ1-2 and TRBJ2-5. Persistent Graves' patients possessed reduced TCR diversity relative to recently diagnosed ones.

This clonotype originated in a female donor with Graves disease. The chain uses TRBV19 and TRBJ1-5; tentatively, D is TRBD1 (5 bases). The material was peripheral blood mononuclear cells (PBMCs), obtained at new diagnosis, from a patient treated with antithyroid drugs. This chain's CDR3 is CATMGVGSGNQPQHF. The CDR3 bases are TGTGCCACCATGGGGGTTGGGTCAGGCAATCAGCCCCAGCATTTT.